This T cell receptor beta chain was identified in a study of blood T cells in healthy people across ages. Study-wide results and caveats: Strongly correlated with naive T cell percentage was TCR beta diversity.

For this clonotype: Its antigen is unknown.

In germline, CDR1 is SGHRS, CDR2 YFSETQ. The CDR3 spans 17 residues. The V and J ends lost 3 bases and 1 base, in that order; junction bases with no gene match: 7. A second roughly 7 to 12 cycle PCR used barcoded and J-beta primers. A single record per CDR3 protein comes from TCRdb applying MiXCR to the 5' RACE reads. The sample shows roughly 900,000 distinct CDR3 sequences, around 48% of them seen only once. The chain has TRBV5-1 and TRBJ2-7; TRBD2 agrees at 13 bases. Material for sequencing was blood. This receptor was taken from a young man in good health. The CDR3, as DNA: TGCGCCAGCAGCTCGGGACTAGCGGGAAGAGGTTCCTACGAGCAGTACTTC. Its translation: CASSSGLAGRGSYEQYF.